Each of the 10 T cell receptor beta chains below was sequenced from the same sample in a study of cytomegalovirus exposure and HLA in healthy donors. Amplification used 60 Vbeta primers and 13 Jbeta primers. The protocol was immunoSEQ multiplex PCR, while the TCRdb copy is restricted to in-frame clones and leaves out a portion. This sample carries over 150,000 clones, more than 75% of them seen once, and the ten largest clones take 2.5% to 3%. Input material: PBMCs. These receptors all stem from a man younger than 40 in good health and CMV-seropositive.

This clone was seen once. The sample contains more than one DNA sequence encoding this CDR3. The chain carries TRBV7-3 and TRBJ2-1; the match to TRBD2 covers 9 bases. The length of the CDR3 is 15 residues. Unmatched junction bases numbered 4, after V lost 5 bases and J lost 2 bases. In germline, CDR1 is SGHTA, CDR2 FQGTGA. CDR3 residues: CASSPRLAAYNEQFF. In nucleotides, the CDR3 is TGTGCCAGCAGCCCTCGACTAGCGGCCTACAATGAGCAGTTCTTC.

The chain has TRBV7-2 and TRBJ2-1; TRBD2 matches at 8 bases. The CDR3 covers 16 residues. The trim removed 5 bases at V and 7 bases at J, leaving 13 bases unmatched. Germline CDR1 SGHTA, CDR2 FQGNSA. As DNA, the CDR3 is TGTGCCAGCAGCCCGATTGGAACGGGAGGGAAGAATGAGCAGTTCTTC. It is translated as CASSPIGTGGKNEQFF.

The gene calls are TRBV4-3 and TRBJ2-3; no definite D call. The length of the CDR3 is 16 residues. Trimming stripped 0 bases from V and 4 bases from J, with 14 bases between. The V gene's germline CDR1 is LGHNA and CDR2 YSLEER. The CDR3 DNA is TGCGCCAGCAGCCAAGATGGTTCGGGTAATGCAGATACGCAGTATTTT. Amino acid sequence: CASSQDGSGNADTQYF.

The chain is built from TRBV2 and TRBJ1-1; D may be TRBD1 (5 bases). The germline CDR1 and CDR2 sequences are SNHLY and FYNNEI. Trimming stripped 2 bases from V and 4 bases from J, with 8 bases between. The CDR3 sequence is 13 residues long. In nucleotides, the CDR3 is TGTGCCAGCAGTGAACAGGGTGGCACTGAAGCTTTCTTT. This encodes CASSEQGGTEAFF.

As DNA, the CDR3 is TGTGCCAGTAGTATAGGGCGGTCCAGCTCCTACGAGCAGTACTTC. Translation: CASSIGRSSSYEQYF. V and J are TRBV19 and TRBJ2-7, with D hard to call. V dropped 1 base and J dropped 0 bases, with 10 bases sitting between them. Germline CDR1 reads LNHDA; CDR2 reads SQIVND (reference sequence). This CDR3 is built from 15 residues.

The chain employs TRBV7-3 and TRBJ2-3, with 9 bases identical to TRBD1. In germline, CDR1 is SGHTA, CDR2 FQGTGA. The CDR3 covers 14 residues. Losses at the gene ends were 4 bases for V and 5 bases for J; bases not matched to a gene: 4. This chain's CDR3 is CASSSGTGIDTQYF. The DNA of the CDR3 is TGTGCCAGCAGCTCCGGGACAGGGATAGATACGCAGTATTTT.

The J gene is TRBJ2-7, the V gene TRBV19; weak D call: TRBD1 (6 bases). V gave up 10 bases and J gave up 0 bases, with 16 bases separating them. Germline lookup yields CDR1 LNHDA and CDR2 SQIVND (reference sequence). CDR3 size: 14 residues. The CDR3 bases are TGTGCCACCTCACGGACAGTCTCCTCCTACGAGCAGTACGTC. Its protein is CATSRTVSSYEQYV.

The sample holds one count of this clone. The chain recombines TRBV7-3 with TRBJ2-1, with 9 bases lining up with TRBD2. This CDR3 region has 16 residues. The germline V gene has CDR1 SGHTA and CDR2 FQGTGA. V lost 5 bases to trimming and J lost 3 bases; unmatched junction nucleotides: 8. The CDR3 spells CASSPSGGSLYNEQFF. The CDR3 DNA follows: TGTGCCAGCAGCCCCAGCGGGGGGTCACTCTACAATGAGCAGTTCTTC.

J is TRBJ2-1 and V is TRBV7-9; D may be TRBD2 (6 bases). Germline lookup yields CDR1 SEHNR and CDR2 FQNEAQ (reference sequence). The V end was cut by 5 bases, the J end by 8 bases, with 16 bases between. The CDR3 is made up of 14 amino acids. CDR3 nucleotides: TGTGCCAGCAGCCCGTCCGGGAGTGGGGATGAGCAGTTCTTC. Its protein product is CASSPSGSGDEQFF.

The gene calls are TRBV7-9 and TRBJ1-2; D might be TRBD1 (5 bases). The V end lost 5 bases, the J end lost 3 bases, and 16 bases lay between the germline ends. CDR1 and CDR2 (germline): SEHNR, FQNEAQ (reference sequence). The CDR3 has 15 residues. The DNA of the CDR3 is TGTGCCAGCAGCGCTCCTGAGAAGGGGTACTATGGCTACACCTTC. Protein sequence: CASSAPEKGYYGYTF.